The TCR beta chain described here comes from a study of blood T cell repertoires in COVID-19. Study-level background: COVID-19 samples from acute and convalescent phases originated in the United States, Italy and Spain. The analysed material was cDNA or gDNA that came from T cells, B-cell-depleted T cells, or PBMCs.

The CDR3 spans 17 residues. V lost 2 bases, J lost 5 bases, and 12 bases stayed unmatched. Per germline, CDR1 ENHRY and CDR2 SYGVKD. Using immunoSEQ multiplex PCR, the repertoire was profiled, and TCRdb retains in-frame clones only, with some absent. The sample contains about 64,000 clones, about 90% of which appear only once. The clonotype was recovered from an older woman with COVID-19, enrolled during active disease. This rearrangement joins TRBV10-3 to TRBJ1-5, with 7 bases that match TRBD1. The sample was peripheral blood. The CDR3 is CAISEPSGDSLHQPQHF. The CDR3 coding sequence is TGTGCCATCAGTGAGCCCTCCGGGGACAGCCTCCATCAGCCCCAGCATTTT.